Sequencing of this TCR beta chain was carried out in a study of blood T cells in healthy people across ages. With regard to this clonotype: The target antigen is unknown. One end of the junction is discordant with germline, which a read error may explain.

Study outcomes and limitations: A strong correlation was found between TCR beta diversity and the percentage of naive T cells.

CDR1 and CDR2 (germline): SGHTA, FQGNSA. CDR3 length: 15 residues. Ranging in age from roughly 6 to 95, the donors were healthy Caucasian individuals from Russia. For the second PCR, which ran for roughly 6 to 12 cycles, a sample-barcoded 5' primer and a J-beta primer mix were used. Each cDNA was tagged by a template-switch adaptor containing 12 random nucleotides. Using its own MiXCR run on the 5' RACE reads, TCRdb lists one record per CDR3 protein. Among around 1,000,000 distinct CDR3 sequences listed, around two fifths were seen once. V gene TRBV7-2 combines with J gene TRBJ2-1, with 8 bases matching TRBD2. The receptor's source is a man aged 18 to 30 in good health. Input material: blood. CDR3 coding DNA: TGTGCCAGCAGCCTAGCGGGCGCCCGGCGGTATGAGCAGTTCTTC. Translated: CASSLAGARRYEQFF.